Given below is one T cell receptor beta chain in context. Relative to the germline gene, one junction end is altered; a read error may explain this. The data are from a study of prognosis after radiotherapy for stage I lung cancer. Turning to the study itself: Recruiting of stage I non-small cell lung cancer patients into the study occurred between April 2018 and early 2019. Newly diagnosed primary stage I lung tumors occurred in around 13 patients, and oligometastatic NSCLC after surgical resection of the primary tumor occurred in four or five. No patients got concurrent therapy with stereotactic body radiotherapy.

The CDR3 extends over 15 amino acids. Germline V CDR1 and CDR2: SEHNR, FQNEAQ (reference sequence). Amplicons of TCR beta CDR3 were generated from genomic DNA by two-round multiplex PCR. Primers specific to each TRBV and TRBJ gene were used in first-round PCR. TCRdb recomputed calls from the multiplex PCR reads with MiXCR, one row per CDR3 protein. The data contain around 14,000 distinct CDR3 sequences, roughly 38% of them seen just once; the ten biggest clones take up about 40%. The J gene is TRBJ2-1, the V gene TRBV7-9; D perhaps matches TRBD2 (6 bases). This TCR was recovered from a donor aged 50 or older with non-small cell lung cancer. The sample here was PBMCs, taken before or after stereotactic body radiation therapy (not recorded which). CDR3 sequence (DNA): TGTGCCAGCAGCTTAACAAGGGACTCCTTCAATGAGCAGTTCTTC. Translation gives CASSLTRDSFNEQFF.